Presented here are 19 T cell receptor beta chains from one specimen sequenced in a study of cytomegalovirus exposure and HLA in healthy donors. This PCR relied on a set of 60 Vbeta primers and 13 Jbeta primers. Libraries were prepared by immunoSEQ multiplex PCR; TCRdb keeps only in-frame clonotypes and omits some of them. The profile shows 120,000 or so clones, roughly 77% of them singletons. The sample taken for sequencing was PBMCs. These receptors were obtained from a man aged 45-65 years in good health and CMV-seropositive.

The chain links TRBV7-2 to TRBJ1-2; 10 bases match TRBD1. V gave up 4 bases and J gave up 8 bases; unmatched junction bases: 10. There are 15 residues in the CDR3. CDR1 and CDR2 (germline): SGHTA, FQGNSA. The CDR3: CASSSSPGQGFGYTF. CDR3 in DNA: TGTGCCAGCAGCTCATCCCCGGGACAGGGGTTCGGCTACACCTTC.

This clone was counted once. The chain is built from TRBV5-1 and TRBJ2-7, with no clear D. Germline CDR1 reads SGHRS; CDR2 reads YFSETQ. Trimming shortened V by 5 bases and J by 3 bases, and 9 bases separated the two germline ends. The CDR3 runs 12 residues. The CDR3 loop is CASSFDNYEQYF. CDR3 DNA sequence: TGCGCCAGCAGTTTTGACAACTACGAGCAGTACTTC.

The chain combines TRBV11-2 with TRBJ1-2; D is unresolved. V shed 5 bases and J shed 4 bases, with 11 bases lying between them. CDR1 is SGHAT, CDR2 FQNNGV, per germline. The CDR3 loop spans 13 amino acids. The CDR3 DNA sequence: TGTGCCAGCAGCCCGGACGGAGGCTATGGCTACACCTTC. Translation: CASSPDGGYGYTF.

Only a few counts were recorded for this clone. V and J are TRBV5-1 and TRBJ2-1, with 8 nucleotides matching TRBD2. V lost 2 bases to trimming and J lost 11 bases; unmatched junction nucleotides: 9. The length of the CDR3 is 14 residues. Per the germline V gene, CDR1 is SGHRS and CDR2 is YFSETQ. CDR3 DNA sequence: TGCGCCAGCAGCTTCGCGCGGGAGGTTTCTAAGCAGTTCTTC. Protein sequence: CASSFAREVSKQFF.

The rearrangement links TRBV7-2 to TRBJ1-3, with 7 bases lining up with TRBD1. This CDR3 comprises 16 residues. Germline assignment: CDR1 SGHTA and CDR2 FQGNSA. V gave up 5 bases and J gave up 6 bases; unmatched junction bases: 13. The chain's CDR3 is CASSVQGPRVTNTIYF. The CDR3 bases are TGTGCCAGCAGCGTACAGGGGCCCCGGGTAACAAACACCATATATTTT.

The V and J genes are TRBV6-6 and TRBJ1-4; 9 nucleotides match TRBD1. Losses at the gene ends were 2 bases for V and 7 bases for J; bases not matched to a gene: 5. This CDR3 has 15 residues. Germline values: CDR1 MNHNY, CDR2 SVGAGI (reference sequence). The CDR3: CASSYGGTGTEKLFF. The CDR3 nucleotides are TGTGCCAGCAGTTACGGGGGGACAGGGACTGAAAAACTGTTTTTT.

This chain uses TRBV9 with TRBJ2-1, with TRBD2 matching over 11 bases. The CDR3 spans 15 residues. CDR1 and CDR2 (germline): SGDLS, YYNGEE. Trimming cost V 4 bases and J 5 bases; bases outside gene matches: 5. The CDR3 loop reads CASSLTSGSDNEQFF. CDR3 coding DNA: TGTGCCAGCAGCCTAACTAGCGGGAGTGACAATGAGCAGTTCTTC.

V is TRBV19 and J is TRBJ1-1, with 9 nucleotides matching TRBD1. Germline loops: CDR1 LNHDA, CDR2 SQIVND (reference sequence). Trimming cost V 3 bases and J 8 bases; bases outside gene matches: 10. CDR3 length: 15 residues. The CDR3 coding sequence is TGTGCCAGTAGTATGTCGGGACAGGGCGAATCAGAAGCTTTCTTT. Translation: CASSMSGQGESEAFF.

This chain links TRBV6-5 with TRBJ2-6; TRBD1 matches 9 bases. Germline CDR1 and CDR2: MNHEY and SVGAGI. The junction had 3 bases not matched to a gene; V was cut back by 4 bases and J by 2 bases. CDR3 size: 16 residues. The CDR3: CASSSQGAPGANVLTF. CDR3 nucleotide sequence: TGTGCCAGCAGTTCACAGGGGGCGCCTGGGGCCAACGTCCTGACTTTC.

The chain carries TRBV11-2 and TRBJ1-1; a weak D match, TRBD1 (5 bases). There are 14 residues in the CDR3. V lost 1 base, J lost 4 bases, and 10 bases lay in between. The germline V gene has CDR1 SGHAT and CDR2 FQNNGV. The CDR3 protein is CASSLGRVGTEAFF. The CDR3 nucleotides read TGTGCCAGCAGCTTAGGCAGGGTGGGCACTGAAGCTTTCTTT.

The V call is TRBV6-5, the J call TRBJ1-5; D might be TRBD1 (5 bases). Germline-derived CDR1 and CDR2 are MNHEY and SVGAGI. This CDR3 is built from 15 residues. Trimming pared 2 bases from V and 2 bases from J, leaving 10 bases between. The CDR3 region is CASSYGSGGNQPQHF. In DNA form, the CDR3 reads TGTGCCAGCAGTTACGGCTCGGGGGGCAATCAGCCCCAGCATTTT.

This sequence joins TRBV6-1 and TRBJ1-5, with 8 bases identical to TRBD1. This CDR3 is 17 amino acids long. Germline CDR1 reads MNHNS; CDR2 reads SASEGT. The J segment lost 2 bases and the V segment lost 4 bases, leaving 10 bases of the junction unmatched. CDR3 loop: CASSGAGGRRGNQPQHF. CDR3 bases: TGTGCCAGCAGTGGGGCAGGGGGCAGGAGAGGCAATCAGCCCCAGCATTTT.

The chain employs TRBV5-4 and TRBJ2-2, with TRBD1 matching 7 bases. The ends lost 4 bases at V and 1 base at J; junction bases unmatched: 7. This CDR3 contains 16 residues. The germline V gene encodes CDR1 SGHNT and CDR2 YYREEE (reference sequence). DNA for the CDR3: TGTGCCAGCAGCACCTCCGGGACAGTGAACACCGGGGAGCTGTTTTTT. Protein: CASSTSGTVNTGELFF.

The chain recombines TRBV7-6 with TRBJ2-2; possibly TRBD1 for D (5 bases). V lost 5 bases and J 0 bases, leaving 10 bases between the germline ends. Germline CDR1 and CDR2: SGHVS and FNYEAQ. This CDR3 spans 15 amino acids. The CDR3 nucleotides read TGTGCCAGCAGCAAGAGACAGTCGAACACCGGGGAGCTGTTTTTT. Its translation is CASSKRQSNTGELFF.

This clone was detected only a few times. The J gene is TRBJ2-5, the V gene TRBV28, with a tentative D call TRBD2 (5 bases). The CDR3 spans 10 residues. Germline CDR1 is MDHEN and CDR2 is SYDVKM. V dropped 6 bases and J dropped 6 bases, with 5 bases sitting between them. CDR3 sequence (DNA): TGTGCCAGCAGCGGGAAGACCCAGTACTTC. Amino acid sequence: CASSGKTQYF.

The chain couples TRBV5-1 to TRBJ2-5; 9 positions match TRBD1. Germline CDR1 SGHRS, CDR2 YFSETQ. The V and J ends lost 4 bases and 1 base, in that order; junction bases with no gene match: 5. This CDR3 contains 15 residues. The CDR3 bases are TGCGCCAGCAGCCGAGTGGGACAGGGCCAAGAGACCCAGTACTTC. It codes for CASSRVGQGQETQYF.

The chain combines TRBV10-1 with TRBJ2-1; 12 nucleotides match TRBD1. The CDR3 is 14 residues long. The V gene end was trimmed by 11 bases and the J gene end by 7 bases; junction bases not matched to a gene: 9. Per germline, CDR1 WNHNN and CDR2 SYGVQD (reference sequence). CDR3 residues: CACTGTGGMNEQFF. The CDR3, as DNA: TGCGCCTGTACCGGGACAGGGGGCATGAATGAGCAGTTCTTC.

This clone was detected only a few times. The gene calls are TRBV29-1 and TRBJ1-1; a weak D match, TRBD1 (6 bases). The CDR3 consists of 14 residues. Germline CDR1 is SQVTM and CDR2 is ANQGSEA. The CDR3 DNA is TGCAGTGGTAAGGCGGGGGCGCGGGGCACTGAAGCTTTCTTT. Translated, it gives CSGKAGARGTEAFF.

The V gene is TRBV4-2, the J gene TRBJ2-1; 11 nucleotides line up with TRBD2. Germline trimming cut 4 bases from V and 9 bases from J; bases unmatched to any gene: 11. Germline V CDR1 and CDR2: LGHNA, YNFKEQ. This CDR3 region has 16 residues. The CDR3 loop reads CASSRDSGRALGEQFF. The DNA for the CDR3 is TGTGCCAGCAGCCGTGATAGCGGGAGGGCCTTGGGTGAGCAGTTCTTC.